These 17 T cell receptor beta chains came from one sample sequenced in a study of PD-1 blockade in classical Hodgkin lymphoma. Assay used: immunoSEQ multiplex PCR; TCRdb lists only in-frame clones, some missing. Among about 22,000 clones, about 80% were seen once, and the ten largest hold 15% to 20%. Time point given: cycle 4 day 1 (C4D1), after 6 weeks of nivolumab. Each and every patient relapsed after autologous stem cell transplantation, and patients got differing brentuximab vedotin exposure. The sample consisted of peripheral blood mononuclear cells (PBMCs), taken before the fourth cycle of nivolumab. The receptor set was obtained from a human donor with classical Hodgkin lymphoma.

This chain connects TRBV23-1 to TRBJ1-5; tentatively, D is TRBD1 (5 bases). TRBV23-1 is reported as an ORF; its role is uncertain. The CDR3 extends over 14 amino acids. The ends were cut back, 3 bases at V and 3 bases at J, with 9 bases in the middle. CDR3 in amino acids: CASSQDGANQPQHF. CDR3 bases: TGCGCCAGCAGTCAGGACGGGGCCAATCAGCCCCAGCATTTT.

The chain joins TRBV4-1 to TRBJ2-7, with a possible D match to TRBD2 (6 bases). This CDR3 is built from 15 residues. The germline V gene encodes CDR1 MGHRA and CDR2 YSYEKL. V lost 0 bases and J 4 bases, leaving 13 bases between the germline ends. The CDR3 sequence is CASSQDHGRAYEQYF. The CDR3, as DNA: TGCGCCAGCAGCCAAGATCACGGGAGAGCGTACGAGCAGTACTTC.

This clone was seen more than once but under ten times. The chain joins TRBV28 to TRBJ2-5; possibly TRBD1 for D (5 bases). V lost 3 bases, J lost 5 bases, and 10 bases lay in between. The CDR3 totals 13 residues. Germline V gene lookup returns CDR1 MDHEN and CDR2 SYDVKM. The CDR3, as DNA: TGTGCCAGCAGTTTCTGGGGCGCGGAGACCCAGTACTTC. This encodes CASSFWGAETQYF.

The chain employs TRBV6-5 and TRBJ1-5, with no clear D. Germline-derived CDR1 and CDR2 are MNHEY and SVGAGI. Trimming took 0 bases from V and 1 from J, leaving 10 bases between them. The CDR3 is 16 residues long. The chain's CDR3 is CASSYSPHWSNQPQHF. The CDR3 region has the DNA TGTGCCAGCAGTTACTCACCCCATTGGAGCAATCAGCCCCAGCATTTT.

The chain recombines TRBV2 with TRBJ1-1; D unclear. The germline V gene has CDR1 SNHLY and CDR2 FYNNEI. This CDR3 is built from 15 residues. Trimming shortened V by 1 base and J by 0 bases, and 9 bases separated the two germline ends. CDR3 in amino acids: CASSEGRTMNTEAFF. DNA of the CDR3: TGTGCCAGCAGTGAAGGACGGACCATGAACACTGAAGCTTTCTTT.

Concerning this clone itself: A much larger clonotype is one base distant, so this may be a read error. The chain recombines TRBV10-1 with TRBJ2-7; no definite D call. This CDR3 spans 11 amino acids. V was trimmed by 3 bases and J by 0 bases, leaving 0 bases between them. Looked up from germline, CDR1 is WNHNN and CDR2 is SYGVQD (reference sequence). This CDR3 is CASSDSYEQYF. DNA of the CDR3: TGCGCCAGCAGTGACTCCTACGAGCAGTACTTC.

V is TRBV5-1 and J is TRBJ2-3; D possibly corresponds to TRBD1 (5 bases). This CDR3 has 15 amino acids. The V end was cut by 4 bases, the J end by 1 base, with 13 bases between. CDR1 is SGHRS and CDR2 is YFSETQ in the germline V gene. The CDR3 is CASSLQGWGTDTQYF. The CDR3 coding sequence is TGCGCCAGCAGCCTGCAGGGATGGGGCACAGATACGCAGTATTTT. Full variable domain (outside the CDR3, taken from reference TRBV5-1 and TRBJ2-3): KAGVTQTPRYLIKTRGQQVTLSCSPISGHRSVSWYQQTPGQGLQFLFEYFSETQRNKGNFPGRFSGRQFSNSRSEMNVSTLELGDSALYLCASSLQGWGTDTQYFGPGTRLTVL.

This clone was recorded a few times. This chain connects TRBV7-2 to TRBJ2-1; no reliable D call. V was clipped by 1 base and J by 8 bases, with 3 bases between them. Per germline, CDR1 SGHTA and CDR2 FQGNSA. The CDR3 has 11 amino acids. The CDR3 reads CASSLVDEQFF. Written as DNA, the CDR3 is TGTGCCAGCAGCTTAGTGGATGAGCAGTTCTTC.

The rearrangement links TRBV7-8 to TRBJ2-1; D not certain. The CDR3 is made up of 15 amino acids. V gave up 5 bases and J gave up 4 bases, with 15 bases separating them. CDR1 is SGHVS, CDR2 FQNEAQ, per germline. DNA of the CDR3: TGTGCCAGCAGCCTAGAGGCGACTCTATACAATGAGCAGTTCTTC. It encodes CASSLEATLYNEQFF. The variable domain in full, with the rest retrieved from reference TRBV7-8 and TRBJ2-1, is GAGVSQSPRYKVAKRGQDVALRCDPISGHVSLFWYQQALGQGPEFLTYFQNEAQLDKSGLPSDRFFAERPEGSVSTLKIQRTQQEDSAVYLCASSLEATLYNEQFFGPGTRLTVL.

This clone was seen a handful of times. The V and J genes are TRBV6-5 and TRBJ2-7; D remains unclear. The CDR3 loop spans 13 amino acids. The ends were cut back, 0 bases at V and 5 bases at J, with 8 bases in the middle. Germline CDR1 is MNHEY and CDR2 is SVGAGI. CDR3 coding DNA: TGTGCCAGCAGTTACTCGACCCCAAACGAGCAGTACTTC. It specifies CASSYSTPNEQYF.

In its sample, this clone was seen once. J is TRBJ2-2 and V is TRBV19, with a tentative D call TRBD1 (6 bases). The CDR3 is 16 residues long. The V gene's germline CDR1 is LNHDA and CDR2 SQIVND (reference sequence). The V gene lost 7 bases and the J gene lost 7 bases, with 22 bases spanning the gap. The CDR3: CASTEQGSAGSGELFF. The CDR3 DNA sequence: TGTGCCAGTACCGAACAGGGATCCGCCGGTAGCGGGGAGCTGTTTTTT.

The V gene is TRBV11-2, the J gene TRBJ2-7, with 10 bases fitting TRBD2. CDR1 is SGHAT and CDR2 is FQNNGV in the germline V gene. Trimming took 2 bases from V and 6 from J; bases not matched to a gene: 10. The CDR3 sequence is 16 residues long. The CDR3 here is CASSLSGLAGVREQYF. CDR3 DNA sequence: TGTGCCAGCAGCTTATCGGGGCTAGCGGGAGTCCGCGAGCAGTACTTC.

This chain links TRBV2 with TRBJ2-3, with 9 nucleotides matching TRBD1. V shed 7 bases, J shed 3 bases, and the junction held 5 bases outside the gene matches. There are 14 residues in the CDR3. In germline, CDR1 is SNHLY, CDR2 FYNNEI. The CDR3 is CASKKGQGTDTQYF. The DNA of the CDR3 is TGTGCCAGCAAGAAGGGACAGGGAACAGATACGCAGTATTTT.

The rearrangement uses TRBV6-1 and TRBJ2-4; 9 bases are shared with TRBD1. CDR1 MNHNS and CDR2 SASEGT come from the germline V gene. This CDR3 contains 15 residues. V shed 8 bases and J 0 bases; nucleotides not matched to a gene: 5. The CDR3 reads CASRDREQAKNIQYF. The CDR3 nucleotides are TGTGCCAGCCGGGACAGGGAACAAGCCAAAAACATTCAGTACTTC.

The CDR3 here is CASSLYASGSGTDTQYF. The CDR3 DNA reads as TGTGCCAGCAGCTTGTATGCTAGCGGGAGTGGCACAGATACGCAGTATTTT. The rearrangement uses TRBV5-8 and TRBJ2-3; 10 positions match TRBD2. CDR3 length: 17 amino acids. V dropped 1 base and J dropped 1; count of bases not matched to a gene: 6. Germline V CDR1 and CDR2: SGHTS, YDEGEE.

V is TRBV7-6 and J is TRBJ2-7; D gene uncertain. Germline assignment: CDR1 SGHVS and CDR2 FNYEAQ. CDR3 length: 12 amino acids. The V and J ends lost 7 bases and 3 bases respectively, with 10 bases between them. The CDR3 sequence is CASTSSDYEQYF. The CDR3 region has the DNA TGTGCCAGCACCTCCTCGGACTACGAGCAGTACTTC.

This chain links TRBV6-6 with TRBJ2-7; D is uncertain. CDR3 length equals 11 residues. Germline V lookup: CDR1 MNHNY, CDR2 SVGAGI (reference sequence). V gave up 4 bases and J gave up 5 bases, with 6 bases separating them. The chain's CDR3 is CASSFSNEQYF. CDR3 nucleotide sequence: TGTGCCAGCAGTTTCTCTAACGAGCAGTACTTC.